The text below deals with one T cell receptor (beta chain). Its target antigen remains unknown. This sample is part of a study of cytomegalovirus exposure and HLA in healthy donors (dated by TCRdb to 2015 to 2018). At the level of the whole study: In an earlier analysis of 550 to 750 of the donors, roughly 300 Gb of sequence data and 100 million or so unique TCR beta sequences from 150 million to 200 million T cells were reported. Roughly 300 gigabases of sequencing data and approximately 80 million unique TCR sequences were included in an early release covering roughly 700 HLA-typed donors. The genetic ancestry cluster associated with self-reported Caucasian donors included roughly 84% of the roughly 400 genotyped donors. The study aimed to test whether cataloging public T cell receptors could reveal signatures of past pathogen exposure. Using immunosequencing, the study profiled T cell repertoires from 666 subjects and related those repertoires to cytomegalovirus serostatus. Along with the roughly 700-subject first cohort, a separate validation cohort of 120 different subjects was used. To predict cytomegalovirus infection status, the study brought together high-throughput TCR immunosequencing, statistical association of individual TCRs with disease status, and machine learning. A later analysis re-examined previously published TCR beta repertoires from around 670 donors and added high-resolution HLA genotyping to investigate patterns of TCR occurrence. Rather than using new phenotypic data, the later analysis identified candidate immune exposures from TCR beta sequences and from how often those sequences occurred across donors. An earlier analysis of approximately 500 of the donors applied high-throughput TCR beta sequencing to assess whether each TCR beta V gene segment acted as functional or pseudogenic. Donor age, sex, ethnicity and CMV serostatus were compiled together with the repertoire data. A later genetic analysis used genome-wide SNP genotypes for about three fifths of the 666 donors, treating that subset as a discovery cohort. Every discovery cohort repertoire had been produced on one sequencing platform. Class I and class II HLA loci were covered by the typing at four-digit resolution. The number of donors typed differed by locus, with roughly 620-640 for A, B, C, DRB1 and DQB1, over 500 for DQA1, about 610 for DPA1, and 400 to 490 for DPB1. Five DR-DQ haplotypes were treated as single units for association and clustering because of strong linkage in the cohort. On average, around 200,000 unique TCR beta nucleotide sequences were sequenced per donor among about 400 genotyped donors of the cohort, with around 19% of those sequences being non-productive.

Library generation was performed with the immunoSEQ multiplex PCR assay. The multiplex PCR relied on a mix of 60 forward primers for TCR Vbeta segments and 13 reverse primers for TCR Jbeta segments. The CDR3 region of rearranged TCR beta genes was amplified from genomic DNA by a multiplex PCR assay. On the Illumina HiSeq System, the amplified TCR beta libraries were sequenced as 87-base-pair reads. On the study's bioinformatics: Across the 666 repertoires, a later analysis counted tens of millions of unique TCR beta chains, roughly 11 million of which were shared by at least two donors. A nearest-neighbor algorithm error-corrected the raw reads and collapsed the reads into unique sequences, merging closely related sequences to remove PCR and sequencing errors. CDR3 sequences were aligned to IMGT reference sequences to assign V, D and J gene segments. For a sequence to be retained, at least a six-nucleotide match to both a V gene segment and a J gene segment was required. A rearrangement was called productive if the CDR3 had no stop codons and remained in frame with V and J, and every other rearrangement was called non-productive. CDR3 was defined by IMGT convention, running from the second conserved V-encoded cysteine to the conserved J-encoded phenylalanine. Sequences without an unambiguous match to a single V gene segment were excluded from the earlier analysis of several hundred of the donors. An earlier analysis of 587 of the donors classified V segments as functional when productive rearrangements were above 56.7% and as segregating when the standard deviation between donors was above 5%. A statistical classification framework was built to diagnose cytomegalovirus status from the catalog of TCR beta chain sequences. In a later analysis, V and J genes were assigned by comparing TCR nucleotide sequences against IMGT/GENE-DB human TR gene sequences. A later analysis assigned CDR3 sequences and most-parsimonious VDJ recombination scenarios with the TCRdist pipeline. In a later analysis, each TCR beta chain was defined by its CDR3 amino acid sequence together with its V-gene family, and reads without a unique V-gene family were excluded. To address suspected cross-contamination and a sequencing artifact, a later analysis removed around 590 highly shared, low-generation-probability nucleotide sequences. For each public chain, a later analysis derived a clonal expansion index from normalized ranks of inferred template counts within each repertoire. In a later analysis, generation probabilities were computed with a VDJ recombination model fitted to out-of-frame rearrangements, and the resulting probabilities were checked against IGoR. In a later analysis, TCR-TCR, TCR-HLA and TCR-CMV co-occurrence was scored with hypergeometric tests, and a repertoire-size bias correction was applied to TCR pairs. A later analysis estimated false discovery rates by permuting HLA or CMV assignments 20 times. A later analysis grouped co-occurring TCRs with DBSCAN, adding TCRdist sequence similarity when clustering within HLA-allele-positive subsets. Repertoires with fewer than 30,000 or more than 120,000 public chains were left out of co-occurrence clustering, as were four to six repertoires with anomalous nucleotide sharing. This immuneACCESS table, as held by TCRdb, lists in-frame sequences with V and J called but not all clones. Of the missing ones, under half trace to an unresolved V gene in checked studies; the others have no known cause. D and trimming come from the DNA, and the V and J calls and clone size come from that table. This specimen's table enumerates approximately 38,000 clones. The ten largest make up more than 8% of the sample.

In total, roughly 710 healthy bone marrow donors made up the cohort. Cohort members were all nominally healthy when sampled, although unrecorded immune exposures were likely present. The donor was CMV seropositive and was included in the group of some 290 seropositive cohort members. A peripheral blood sample was provided by each donor, and peripheral blood mononuclear cells were used for TCR beta sequencing. Genomic DNA was extracted from the blood cell samples with the Qiagen DNeasy Blood Extraction Kit. What the research found in general, with its limitations: A total of fewer than 200 TCR beta chains were listed by the study as associated with cytomegalovirus. Most TCR sequences were seen in very few donors, while some public TCRs were found in many individuals. When HLA alleles, especially DR and DQ, strongly co-occurred, TCR associations were difficult to assign to individual alleles. In a later analysis, several top co-occurrence clusters were reported to appear linked to parvovirus B19, influenza, CMV and Epstein-Barr virus. In an earlier analysis of fewer than 750 of the donors, most TCR beta V segments were observed in productive rearrangements about 87% or about 30% of the time, broadly matching IMGT annotations. Linkage disequilibrium might explain the correlated functional status among segregating V segments, but an unknown experimental factor could not be excluded. Compared with equally common non-associated chains, HLA-associated TCR beta chains in a later analysis were more clonally expanded and had lower generation probabilities. A further reported finding was that TCR beta sequences accurately predicted the HLA-A and HLA-B alleles for most subjects in the first cohort. HLA typing was unavailable for some donors at each locus, so association tests used only the typed subset. Because counts were too low, around 18 rarely observed V segments, including chromosome 9 orphons, were left out of the earlier analysis of some 600 of the donors. A later analysis found that TCR association rates varied across HLA loci, with DRB1 alleles showing the most associated TCRs and HLA-C alleles the fewest. CMV serostatus was the only immune exposure information available for the cohort. The authors suggested that the approach could potentially be generalized to other disease states and immunological phenotypes. A later analysis found that most CMV-associated TCR beta chains appeared HLA-restricted, with HLA associations seemingly driven largely by CMV exposure. In a later genetic analysis, fewer N-insertions in productive TCRs were reported among donors in an Asian-associated ancestry cluster than the approximately 710-donor mean. A cluster of highly shared sequence variants was judged likely to represent a technical artifact of the sequencing pipeline. A later genetic analysis associated a missense DCLRE1C variant with V-gene and J-gene trimming of TCR beta chains, and an independent cohort replicated the association. Specific HLA alleles were associated with 16,951 TCR beta sequences at a false discovery rate of 0.05 in a later analysis. In this cohort, only TCR beta chains were sequenced, and detectable features were limited by the absence of alpha or paired-chain data. Cytomegalovirus status was reported to be diagnosed by the classifier with high specificity and sensitivity in both the original and validation cohorts. A few of the identified cytomegalovirus-associated TCR beta chains were confirmed in vitro to be specific for cytomegalovirus antigens. Roughly uniform sequencing depth across donors was assumed in presence/absence analyses, although this assumption may not hold.

Material: PBMCs. This clonotype was sampled from a man in his forties in good health and CMV-seropositive.

The DNA sequence reads TGTGCCAGCAGCACCGGACAGGGGTATGGCTACACCTTC. It encodes CASSTGQGYGYTF. The sequence is built from TRBV7-9 and TRBJ1-2; 9 central bases correspond to TRBD1. Spanning cysteine to phenylalanine, the CDR3 consists of 13 amino acids. Left in the record is the CDR3 DNA by itself, 39 bases read in frame from the first base. CDR1 and CDR2, per the germline V gene (reference sequence), are SEHNR and FQNEAQ. The germline V end is reduced by 5 bases and the J end by 5 bases; junction bases left unmatched: 3.